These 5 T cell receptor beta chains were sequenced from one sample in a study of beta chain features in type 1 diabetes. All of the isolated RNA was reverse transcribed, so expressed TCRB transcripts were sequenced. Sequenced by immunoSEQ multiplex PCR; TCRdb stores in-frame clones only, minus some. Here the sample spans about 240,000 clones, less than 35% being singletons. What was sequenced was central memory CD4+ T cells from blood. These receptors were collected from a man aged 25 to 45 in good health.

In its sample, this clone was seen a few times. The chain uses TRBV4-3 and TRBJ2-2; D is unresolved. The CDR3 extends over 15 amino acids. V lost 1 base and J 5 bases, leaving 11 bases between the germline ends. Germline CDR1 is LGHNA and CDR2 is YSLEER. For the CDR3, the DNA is TGCGCCAGCAGCCAAGCCCAGCCAGAAACCGGGGAGCTGTTTTTT. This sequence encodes CASSQAQPETGELFF.

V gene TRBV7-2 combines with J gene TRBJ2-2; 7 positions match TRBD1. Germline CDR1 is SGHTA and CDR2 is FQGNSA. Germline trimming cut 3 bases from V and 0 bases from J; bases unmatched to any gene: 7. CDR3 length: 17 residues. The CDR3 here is CASSLLGGPANTGELFF. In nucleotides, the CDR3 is TGTGCCAGCAGCTTGCTAGGGGGCCCCGCGAACACCGGGGAGCTGTTTTTT.

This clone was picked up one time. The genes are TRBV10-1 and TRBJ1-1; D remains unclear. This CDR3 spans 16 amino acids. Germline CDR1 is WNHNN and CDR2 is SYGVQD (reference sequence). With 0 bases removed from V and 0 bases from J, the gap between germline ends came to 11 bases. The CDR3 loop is CASSESGNLLNTEAFF. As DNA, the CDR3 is TGCGCCAGCAGTGAGTCGGGCAACCTACTGAACACTGAAGCTTTCTTT.

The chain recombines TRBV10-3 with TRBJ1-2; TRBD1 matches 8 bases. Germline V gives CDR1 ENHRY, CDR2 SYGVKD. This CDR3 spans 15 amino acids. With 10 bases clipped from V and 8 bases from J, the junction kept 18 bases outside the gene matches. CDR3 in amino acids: CATQTGVERVSGYTF. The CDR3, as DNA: TGTGCCACCCAGACAGGGGTGGAAAGGGTGAGCGGCTACACCTTC.

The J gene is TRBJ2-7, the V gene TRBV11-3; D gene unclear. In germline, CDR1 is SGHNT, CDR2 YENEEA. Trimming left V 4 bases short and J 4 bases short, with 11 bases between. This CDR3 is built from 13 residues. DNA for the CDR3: TGTGCCAGCAGCTCCCAGTGGGGTTACGAGCAGTACTTC. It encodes CASSSQWGYEQYF.